What follows are 12 T cell receptor beta chains derived from one specimen sequenced in a study of PD-1 blockade in classical Hodgkin lymphoma. Generated by immunoSEQ multiplex PCR, the TCRdb table keeps only in-frame clones and is missing some. The sample has under 60,000 clones; approximately 70% are singletons. Each patient experienced a relapse that followed autologous stem cell transplantation, and brentuximab vedotin exposure varied. The sample here was peripheral blood mononuclear cells (PBMCs), taken at baseline. These receptors all stem from a human donor with classical Hodgkin lymphoma.

V gene TRBV7-3 combines with J gene TRBJ1-1; maybe TRBD1 (6 bases). V was pared by 6 bases and J by 6 bases, with 11 bases between. CDR3 size: 12 residues. The V gene's germline CDR1 is SGHTA and CDR2 FQGTGA. The CDR3 reads CASSSRGAEAFF. DNA for the CDR3: TGTGCCAGCAGTAGCAGGGGCGCTGAAGCTTTCTTT. The entire variable domain, with the rest obtained from reference TRBV7-3 and TRBJ1-1, is as follows: GAGVSQTPSNKVTEKGKYVELRCDPISGHTALYWYRQSLGQGPEFLIYFQGTGAADDSGLPNDRFFAVRPEGSVSTLKIQRTERGDSAVYLCASSSRGAEAFFGQGTRLTVV.

This rearrangement joins TRBV6-1 to TRBJ1-3, with a possible D match to TRBD1 (6 bases). CDR1 is MNHNS and CDR2 is SASEGT in the germline V gene. This CDR3 region has 14 residues. V was trimmed by 10 bases and J by 2 bases, leaving 15 bases between them. The CDR3 region is CATQGTMTGNTIYF. CDR3 nucleotides: TGTGCCACACAAGGGACAATGACTGGAAACACCATATATTTT.

The V gene is TRBV28, the J gene TRBJ1-5; D remains unclear. Trimming cost V 3 bases and J 0 bases, with 9 bases left between them. The length of the CDR3 is 15 residues. The germline gives CDR1 MDHEN, CDR2 SYDVKM. In DNA, the CDR3 is TGTGCCAGCAGTTTGTGGCAGAGTAGCAATCAGCCCCAGCATTTT. Translated, it gives CASSLWQSSNQPQHF.

The rearrangement joins TRBV9 to TRBJ2-5, with a weak D call TRBD1 (5 bases). Trimming took off 6 bases at V and 3 bases at J, with 15 bases between the two ends. The CDR3 length is 14 residues. The germline gives CDR1 SGDLS, CDR2 YYNGEE. As DNA, the CDR3 is TGTGCCAGCAACCCAGACAGACAAGAAGAGACCCAGTACTTC. Translated: CASNPDRQEETQYF.

The CDR3 region is CASSLLGQGQETQYF. For the CDR3, the DNA is TGCGCCAGCAGCTTATTAGGACAGGGGCAAGAGACCCAGTACTTC. This chain connects TRBV5-1 to TRBJ2-5; TRBD1 matches 9 bases. J gave up 2 bases and V 2 bases, and 4 bases lay outside the gene matches. The germline gives CDR1 SGHRS, CDR2 YFSETQ. This CDR3 spans 15 amino acids.

The sample holds one count of this clone. This rearrangement joins TRBV9 to TRBJ2-2, with D maybe TRBD2 (5 bases). The germline V gene encodes CDR1 SGDLS and CDR2 YYNGEE. With 0 bases removed from V and 4 bases from J, the gap between germline ends came to 10 bases. This CDR3 comprises 15 residues. CDR3 sequence: CASSVGSSRTGELFF. CDR3 DNA sequence: TGTGCCAGCAGCGTAGGTTCTAGCCGCACCGGGGAGCTGTTTTTT.

This clone was recorded only once. This chain joins TRBV11-2 and TRBJ2-7, with D possibly TRBD2 on 6 matching bases. This CDR3 region has 14 residues. V gave up 5 bases and J gave up 4 bases, with 15 bases separating them. The germline gives CDR1 SGHAT, CDR2 FQNNGV. As DNA, the CDR3 is TGTGCCAGCAGCGAACTAGCAGGACCGTACGAGCAGTACTTC. This encodes CASSELAGPYEQYF.

This clone was seen only a few times. V usage is TRBV7-9 and J usage is TRBJ2-2; TRBD1 might be the D (6 bases). This CDR3 contains 14 residues. V was clipped by 5 bases and J by 4 bases, with 11 bases between them. Germline V gene sequence: CDR1 SEHNR, CDR2 FQNEAQ (reference sequence). The CDR3 reads CASSLRGGTGELFF. Here the CDR3 DNA reads TGTGCCAGCAGCCTCAGGGGTGGCACCGGGGAGCTGTTTTTT.

This clone was observed a few times. The chain uses TRBV27 and TRBJ2-1; 7 bases agree with TRBD2. CDR3 length: 16 amino acids. J was trimmed by 0 bases and V by 3 bases; bases with no gene match: 5. Germline V gene lookup returns CDR1 MNHEY and CDR2 SMNVEV (reference sequence). CDR3 in amino acids: CASSLVGGSSYNEQFF. In DNA, the CDR3 is TGTGCCAGCAGTTTGGTGGGGGGGAGCTCCTACAATGAGCAGTTCTTC.

V is TRBV5-1 and J is TRBJ1-2; D is ambiguous. The CDR3 is made up of 13 amino acids. V was clipped by 0 bases and J by 8 bases, with 11 bases between them. Germline CDR1 SGHRS, CDR2 YFSETQ. CDR3 amino acids: CASSLEGLEGYTF. For the CDR3, the DNA is TGCGCCAGCAGCTTGGAAGGTCTCGAGGGCTACACCTTC.

The V and J genes are TRBV5-1 and TRBJ2-3, with unresolved D. The germline V gene encodes CDR1 SGHRS and CDR2 YFSETQ. The ends were cut back, 3 bases at V and 3 bases at J, with 5 bases in the middle. The CDR3 extends over 12 amino acids. The CDR3: CASSYETDTQYF. DNA of the CDR3: TGCGCCAGCAGCTACGAAACAGATACGCAGTATTTT.

This clone has just one count. The chain combines TRBV7-9 with TRBJ2-7, with D unresolved. Germline V gives CDR1 SEHNR, CDR2 FQNEAQ (reference sequence). The CDR3 contains 11 residues. V was cut by 7 bases and J by 7 bases, with 11 bases left in between. CDR3 sequence: CASTPVGEQYF. DNA for the CDR3: TGTGCCAGCACCCCCGTCGGGGAGCAGTACTTC.